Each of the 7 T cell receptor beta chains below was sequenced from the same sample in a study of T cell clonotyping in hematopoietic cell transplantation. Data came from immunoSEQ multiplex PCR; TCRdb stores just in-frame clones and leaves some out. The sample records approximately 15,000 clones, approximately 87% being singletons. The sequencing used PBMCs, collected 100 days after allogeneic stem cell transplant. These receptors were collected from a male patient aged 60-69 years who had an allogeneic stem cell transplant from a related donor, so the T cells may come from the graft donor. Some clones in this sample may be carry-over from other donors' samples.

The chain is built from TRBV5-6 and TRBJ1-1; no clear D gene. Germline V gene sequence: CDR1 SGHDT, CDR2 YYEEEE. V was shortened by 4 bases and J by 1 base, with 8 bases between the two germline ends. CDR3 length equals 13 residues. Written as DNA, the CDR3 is TGTGCCAGCAGCCCCTTATCGAACACTGAAGCTTTCTTT. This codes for CASSPLSNTEAFF.

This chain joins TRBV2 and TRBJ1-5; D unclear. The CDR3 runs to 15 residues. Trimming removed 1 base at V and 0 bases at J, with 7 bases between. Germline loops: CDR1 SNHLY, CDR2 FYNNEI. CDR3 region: CASSEETVSNQPQHF. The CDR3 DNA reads TGTGCCAGCAGTGAAGAAACAGTTAGCAATCAGCCCCAGCATTTT.

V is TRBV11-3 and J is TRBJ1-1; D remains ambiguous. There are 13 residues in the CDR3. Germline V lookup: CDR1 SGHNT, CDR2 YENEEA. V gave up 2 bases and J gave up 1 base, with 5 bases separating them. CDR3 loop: CASSLHRNTEAFF. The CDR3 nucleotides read TGTGCCAGCAGCTTACACAGGAACACTGAAGCTTTCTTT.

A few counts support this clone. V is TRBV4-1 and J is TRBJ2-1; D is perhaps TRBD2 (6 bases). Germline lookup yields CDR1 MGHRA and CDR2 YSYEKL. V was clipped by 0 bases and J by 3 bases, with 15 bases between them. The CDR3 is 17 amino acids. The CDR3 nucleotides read TGCGCCAGCAGCCAAGATCGGAGGGGTTGGGGCTACAATGAGCAGTTCTTC. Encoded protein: CASSQDRRGWGYNEQFF.

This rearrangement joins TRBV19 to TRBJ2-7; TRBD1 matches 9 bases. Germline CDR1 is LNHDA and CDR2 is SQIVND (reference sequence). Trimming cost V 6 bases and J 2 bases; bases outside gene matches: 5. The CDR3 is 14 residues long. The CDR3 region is CASSRTGGPYEQYF. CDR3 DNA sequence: TGTGCCAGTAGCCGAACAGGGGGCCCCTACGAGCAGTACTTC.

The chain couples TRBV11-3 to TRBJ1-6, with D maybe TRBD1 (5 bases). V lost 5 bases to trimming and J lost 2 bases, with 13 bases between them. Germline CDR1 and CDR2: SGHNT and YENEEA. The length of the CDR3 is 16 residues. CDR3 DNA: TGTGCCAGCAGCCCAGACCAGGGAACCTATAATTCACCCCTCCACTTT. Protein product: CASSPDQGTYNSPLHF.

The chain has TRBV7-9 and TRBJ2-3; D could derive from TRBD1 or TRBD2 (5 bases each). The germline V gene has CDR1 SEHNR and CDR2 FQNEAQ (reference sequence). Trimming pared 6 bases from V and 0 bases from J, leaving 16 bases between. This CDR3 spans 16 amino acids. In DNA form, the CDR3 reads TGTGCCAGCAGGGGGACCTCAATTCCGAGCACAGATACGCAGTATTTT. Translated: CASRGTSIPSTDTQYF.